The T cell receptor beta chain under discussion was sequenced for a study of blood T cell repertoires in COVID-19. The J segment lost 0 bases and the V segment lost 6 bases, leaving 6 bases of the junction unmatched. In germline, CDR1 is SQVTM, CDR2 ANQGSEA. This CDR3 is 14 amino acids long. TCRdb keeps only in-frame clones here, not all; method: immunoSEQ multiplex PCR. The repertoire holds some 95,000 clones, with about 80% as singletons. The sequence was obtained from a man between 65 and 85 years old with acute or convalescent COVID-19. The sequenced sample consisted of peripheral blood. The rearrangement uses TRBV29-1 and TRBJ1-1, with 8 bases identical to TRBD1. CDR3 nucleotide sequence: TGCAGCGTCCTCGGGGACAGGCTGAACACTGAAGCTTTCTTT. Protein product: CSVLGDRLNTEAFF.